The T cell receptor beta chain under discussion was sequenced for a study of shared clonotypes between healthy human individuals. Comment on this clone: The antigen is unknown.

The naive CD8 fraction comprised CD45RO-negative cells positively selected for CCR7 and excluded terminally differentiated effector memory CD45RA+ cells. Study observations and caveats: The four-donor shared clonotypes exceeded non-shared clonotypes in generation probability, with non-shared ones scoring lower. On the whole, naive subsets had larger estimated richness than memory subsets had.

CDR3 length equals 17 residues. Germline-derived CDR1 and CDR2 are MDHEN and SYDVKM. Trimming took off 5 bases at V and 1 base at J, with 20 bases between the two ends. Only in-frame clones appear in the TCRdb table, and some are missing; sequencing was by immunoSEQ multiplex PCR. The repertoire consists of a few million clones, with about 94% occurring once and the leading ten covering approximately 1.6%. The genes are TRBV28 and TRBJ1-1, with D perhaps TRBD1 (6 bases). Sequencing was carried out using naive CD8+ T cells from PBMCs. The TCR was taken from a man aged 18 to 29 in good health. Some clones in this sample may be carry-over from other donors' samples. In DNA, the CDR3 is TGTGCCAGCAGTACACCAACTTCCGGGACACAGAACACTGAAGCTTTCTTT. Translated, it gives CASSTPTSGTQNTEAFF.